A selection of T cell receptor beta chains follows, all from one sample in a study of graft-versus-host responses after intestinal transplantation. The data were produced by immunoSEQ multiplex PCR, yet TCRdb's version contains in-frame clones alone and is incomplete. The table records tens of thousands of clones, 80% to 95% of them present only once. Their antigens are not known. The input for sequencing was unstimulated CD8+ T cells sorted from spleen or lymph node cells, taken before transplant. These TCRs come from a human donor who was the organ donor for an intestinal transplant. Both conserved end residues are part of each CDR3. A D gene is named only where the DNA matches it firmly. Size tells how often a clone was seen (once, few, many) or the class of an expanded clone, and some rows leave it out.

TRBJ2-5 TRBV9 - TRBD1 TGTGCCAGCAGCGTAGGACAGGGTAAAGAGACCCAGTACTTC CASSVGQGKETQYF
TRBJ2-1 TRBV28 - TRBD1 TGTGCCAGCAGTTTATGGGGGACCGGGACAGGGGGTGGTGAGCAGTTCTTC CASSLWGTGTGGGEQFF
TRBJ2-5 TRBV6-1 once - TGTGCCAGCAGTGTATTTCCCATGTTGGGCATAGAGACCCAGTACTTC CASSVFPMLGIETQYF
TRBJ1-2 TRBV4-1 - - TGCGCCAGCAGCCTTCTCCGGGGGAAAGACTATGGCTACACCTTC CASSLLRGKDYGYTF
TRBJ2-7 TRBV4-1 few TRBD1 TGCGCCAGCAGCCCCGGGACAGGGGCGGCCTACGAGCAGTACTTC CASSPGTGAAYEQYF
TRBJ2-5 TRBV7-7 - - TGTGCTAGCAGCTTAGGATTGGGATCGGGGGAGACCCAGTACTTC CASSLGLGSGETQYF
TRBJ1-2 TRBV13 - - TGTGCCAGCAGCTTATCAGGGGCGGATGGCTACACCTTC CASSLSGADGYTF
TRBJ2-3 TRBV2 - TRBD2 TGTGCCAGCAGTGAAGGAGTAGCGGGGGTCACAGATACGCAGTATTTT CASSEGVAGVTDTQYF
TRBJ2-2 TRBV5-4 - - TGTGCCAGCAGCTTGGGAGCGTTCACCGGGGAGCTGTTTTTT CASSLGAFTGELFF
TRBJ1-2 TRBV27 - - TGTGCCAGCAGTTTACAACAGGGTTTGGGCTACACCTTC CASSLQQGLGYTF
TRBJ1-1 TRBV28 - - TGTGCCAGCAGTTTAATCCGGCGGGGGAACACTGAAGCTTTCTTT CASSLIRRGNTEAFF
TRBJ2-7 TRBV28 - TRBD2 TGTGCCAGCAGTTTATATAGAGGGCGCGGGGGCGAGCAGTACTTC CASSLYRGRGGEQYF
TRBJ1-5 TRBV4-1 - - TGCGCCAGCAGCTCAGCGTGGGAGGCTCAGCCCCAGCATTTT CASSSAWEAQPQHF
TRBJ2-3 TRBV11-3 - TRBD1 TGTGCCAGCAGCTTGGGGGACAGGAGCACAGATACGCAGTATTTT CASSLGDRSTDTQYF
TRBJ2-5 TRBV25-1 - TRBD1 TGTGCCAGCAGTGACTTCGGACAGGGATACGAGGAGCAGTACTTC CASSDFGQGYEEQYF
TRBJ1-2 TRBV5-1 - TRBD1 TGCGCCAGCAGCGGGACGACAGGGCCCTATGGCTACACCTTC CASSGTTGPYGYTF
TRBJ2-7 TRBV28 - TRBD2 TGTGCCAGCAGTTGGATAGCGGGATCAGGATACGAGCAGTACTTC CASSWIAGSGYEQYF
TRBJ1-4 TRBV11-2 - - TGTGCCAGCAGCGCCCCCGGGGAGAAGGAAAAACTGTTTTTT CASSAPGEKEKLFF
TRBJ2-7 TRBV6-5 - - TGTGCCAGCAGTCCCGACTACGCCCGTCTCTACGAGCAGTACTTC CASSPDYARLYEQYF
TRBJ2-2 TRBV19 - - TGTGCCAGTAGTTGGGGCCGCGACACCGGGGAGCTGTTTTTT CASSWGRDTGELFF
TRBJ2-3 TRBV4-1 once TRBD2 TGCGCCAGCAGCCAAGCTACCCCGGGGGGGCCGGGAGATACGCAGTATTTT CASSQATPGGPGDTQYF
TRBJ2-2 TRBV5-1 - - TGCGCCAGCAGCTTGGCGGGCGGGGAGCTGTTTTTT CASSLAGGELFF
TRBJ1-2 TRBV21-1 - - TGTGCCAGCAGCCAAAGTTGGCGGACAGACAACGATGGCTACACCTTC CASSQSWRTDNDGYTF
TRBJ2-7 TRBV18 once TRBD1 TGTGCCAGCTCGCCGGACAGGGACGAGGGCGAGCAGTACTTC CASSPDRDEGEQYF
TRBJ2-7 TRBV4-2 - - TGTGCCAGCAGCCAAGGCAGAATCCGCTCCTACGAGCAGTACTTC CASSQGRIRSYEQYF
TRBJ2-1 TRBV29-1 - TRBD1 TGCAGCGTTGGGAAGGACAGGGGGGCCTACAATGAGCAGTTCTTC CSVGKDRGAYNEQFF
TRBJ2-3 TRBV27 - - TGTGCCAGCAGTTACGGGATTCGCGCAGATACGCAGTATTTT CASSYGIRADTQYF
TRBJ2-5 TRBV30 - - TGTGCCTGGCAGGGAATTCTACAAGAGACCCAGTACTTC CAWQGILQETQYF
TRBJ2-5 TRBV30 - TRBD1 TGTGCCTGGGGAGCAGGGGGAGTGGAGACCCAGTACTTC CAWGAGGVETQYF
TRBJ1-3 TRBV4-1 - - TGCGCCAGCAGCCAAGATTCAGGCTCTGGAAACACCATATATTTT CASSQDSGSGNTIYF
TRBJ2-1 TRBV14 - TRBD2 TGTGCCAGCAGCCTGCTAGCGGGCCGATACAATGAGCAGTTCTTC CASSLLAGRYNEQFF
TRBJ2-7 TRBV5-6 - TRBD2 TGTGCCAGCAGCCCTTCTAGGCTAGCGGGAGTAAACGAGCAGTACTTC CASSPSRLAGVNEQYF
TRBJ1-2 TRBV5-8 once - TGTGCCAGCAACTTGCCGTACAGGGCGAATAACTATGGCTACACCTTC CASNLPYRANNYGYTF
TRBJ2-1 TRBV28 - TRBD2 TGTGCCAGCAGTTCACCGGGACTAGCGGGAGTAAAGGGCTCCTACAATGAGCAGTTCTTC CASSSPGLAGVKGSYNEQFF
TRBJ2-1 TRBV7-7 once - TGTGCTAGCAGCCGGCGAGGCGGGCGACCCTACAATGAGCAGTTCTTC CASSRRGGRPYNEQFF
TRBJ2-2 TRBV30 - - TGTGCCTGGAGTGAAGGGGGGAACACCGGGGAGCTGTTTTTT CAWSEGGNTGELFF
TRBJ2-3 TRBV5-6 - TRBD2 TGTGCCAGCAGCTTGGCTGCGGGAGGGCCCCCAGATACGCAGTATTTT CASSLAAGGPPDTQYF
TRBJ2-7 TRBV7-6 - TRBD2 TGTGCCAGCAGCCCATCCGGGGGGATTAACGAGCAGTACTTC CASSPSGGINEQYF
TRBJ2-3 TRBV7-2 - - TGTGCCAGCAGCTTAGGTCCTTTCGGTACAGATACGCAGTATTTT CASSLGPFGTDTQYF
TRBJ1-1 TRBV10-3 - - TGTGCCATCAGGGTACAGGGAGTTACTGAAGCTTTCTTT CAIRVQGVTEAFF
TRBJ1-5 TRBV14 once TRBD1 TGTGCCAGCAGCCAAGATAGGAAGCACGCAGGGGGCTGGGGTCAGCCCCAGCATTTT CASSQDRKHAGGWGQPQHF
TRBJ2-7 TRBV28 - TRBD1 TGTGCCAGCAGTTTCCCTCGGGACGGACAGGGCCTCTACGAGCAGTACTTC CASSFPRDGQGLYEQYF
TRBJ1-2 TRBV13 - - TGTGCCAGCAGTCTAACGGACATGAACTATGGCTACACCTTC CASSLTDMNYGYTF
TRBJ1-1 TRBV5-1 - - TGCGCCAGCAGCTTGGAGGGGGGGATCACTGAAGCTTTCTTT CASSLEGGITEAFF
TRBJ2-7 TRBV7-8 - TRBD1 TGTGCCAGCATCGCGACAGGGGGCTACGAGCAGTACTTC CASIATGGYEQYF
TRBJ2-7 TRBV4-1 - TRBD1 TGCGCCAGCAGCCTGAGAGAGGGACAGGGACCGACCTACGAGCAGTACTTC CASSLREGQGPTYEQYF
TRBJ2-7 TRBV28 - TRBD1 TGTGCCAGCATCCCCGGGACAGGGGTTCCCTACGAGCAGTACTTC CASIPGTGVPYEQYF